This TCR beta chain emerged from a study of cytomegalovirus exposure and HLA in healthy donors. Study-level information: The same platform was used for the 120 validation repertoires and the approximately 670 first-cohort repertoires, a later analysis reported. Study-level findings and limits: In vitro data verified a few CMV-associated chains as specific for CMV antigens. Subsequent analysis found a tendency for first-cohort TCR clusters to co-occur within the 95 to 150 validation repertoires. A list of 150 or so TCR beta chains associated with cytomegalovirus was given.

Assay used: immunoSEQ multiplex PCR; TCRdb lists only in-frame clones, some missing. The profile shows roughly 90,000 clones, roughly 92% of them singletons. About this clone itself: Its antigen is as yet unknown.

Trimming shortened V by 1 base and J by 6 bases, and 10 bases separated the two germline ends. Germline CDR1 MDHEN, CDR2 SYDVKM. The CDR3 is made up of 14 amino acids. This TCR came from a woman in her 30s in good health and CMV-seropositive. V gene TRBV28 combines with J gene TRBJ2-1; possible D gene TRBD2, 6 bases. Material for sequencing was PBMCs. The CDR3 DNA follows: TGTGCCAGCAGTTTATTACTAGCTCCCAATGAGCAGTTCTTC. Amino acid sequence: CASSLLLAPNEQFF. Based on the CDR3 plus reference TRBV28 and TRBJ2-1, the full variable domain is DVKVTQSSRYLVKRTGEKVFLECVQDMDHENMFWYRQDPGLGLRLIYFSYDVKMKEKGDIPEGYSVSREKKERFSLILESASTNQTSMYLCASSLLLAPNEQFFGPGTRLTVL.